This is a list of T cell receptor beta chains from one sample in a study of OX40 agonist ivuxolimab in advanced cancers. Produced via immunoSEQ multiplex PCR; TCRdb's table is partial and in-frame only. This table has about 71,000 clones, more than 80% appearing once. The source was CD4+ or CD8+ T cells sorted from blood, collected in a trial of the OX40 agonist ivuxolimab. The source of these receptors is an adult with an advanced solid tumor such as melanoma, head and neck, liver or kidney cancer. CDR3s include the opening cysteine and the closing phenylalanine or tryptophan. D genes are given only for firm matches. Expanded clones get a size class; other rows say once, few or many, or leave the size out.

14 TRBJ1-1 TRBV4-1 - few TGCGCCAGCAGCCAAGGACACCTGAACACTGAAGCTTTCTTT CASSQGHLNTEAFF
17 TRBJ1-1 TRBV15 TRBD1 - TGTGCCACCAGCAGAGATCTAAGGCCAGGGGGGAACACTGAAGCTTTCTTT CATSRDLRPGGNTEAFF
16 TRBJ2-1 TRBV5-1 - - TGCGCCAGCAGCTCTGGGGGCCGGACCTCCTACAATGAGCAGTTCTTC CASSSGGRTSYNEQFF
15 TRBJ1-2 TRBV7-8 TRBD1 once TGTGCCAGCAGCTTCCTCAGGGGGGGTCCTCGCGGCTACACCTTC CASSFLRGGPRGYTF
16 TRBJ2-2 TRBV2 TRBD1 - TGTGCCAGCAGTCTGCTCGGGACAGTTAACACCGGGGAGCTGTTTTTT CASSLLGTVNTGELFF
14 TRBJ2-4 TRBV27 - once TGTGCCACCGCGCCGGGACCGATTTCAAACATTCAGTACTTC CATAPGPISNIQYF
11 TRBJ2-3 TRBV20-1 - - TGCAGTGCTAGTTTCATGGATACGCAGTATTTT CSASFMDTQYF
14 TRBJ2-1 TRBV28 - - TGTGCCAGCAGCCGACATGGAGGGTACAATGAGCAGTTCTTC CASSRHGGYNEQFF
16 TRBJ2-5 TRBV9 TRBD2 - TGTGCCAGCAGCGTAGAACTAGCGGGGGGCCAGGAGACCCAGTACTTC CASSVELAGGQETQYF
17 TRBJ1-3 TRBV13 - - TGTGCCAGCAGCTTAGGGGACTGGCTGGGCTCTGGAAACACCATATATTTT CASSLGDWLGSGNTIYF
13 TRBJ1-2 TRBV6-5 TRBD1 - TGTGCCAGCAGGACAGGGACTAACTATGGCTACACCTTC CASRTGTNYGYTF
17 TRBJ2-3 TRBV4-3 TRBD1 - TGCGCCAGCAGCCAAATGGTTACAGGGGGTGTCGCAGATACGCAGTATTTT CASSQMVTGGVADTQYF
13 TRBJ1-5 TRBV11-2 - - TGTGCCAGCAGCTTGGACAGCAATCAGCCCCAGCATTTT CASSLDSNQPQHF
13 TRBJ1-1 TRBV7-2 TRBD1 - TGTGCCAGCGGGGGACAGATGAACACTGAAGCTTTCTTT CASGGQMNTEAFF
17 TRBJ2-2 TRBV7-2 TRBD1 - TGTGCCAGCAGCTCAACACCAGGACAGGCGGTCGGCGGGGAGCTGTTTTTT CASSSTPGQAVGGELFF
14 TRBJ1-1 TRBV7-9 - - TGTGCCAGCAGCTTTGGGGTAGTGAAAACTGAAGCTTTCTTT CASSFGVVKTEAFF
15 TRBJ2-5 TRBV7-2 - - TGTGCCAGCAGCTTATTGGTAATGAACCAAGAGACCCAGTACTTC CASSLLVMNQETQYF
15 TRBJ1-1 TRBV11-2 TRBD1 few TGTGCCAGCAGCTTTACGACAGGGGTGAACACTGAAGCTTTCTTT CASSFTTGVNTEAFF
14 TRBJ1-2 TRBV28 - - TGTGCCCTGCAAAGGGGGGGTGGGAACTATGGCTACACCTTC CALQRGGGNYGYTF
14 TRBJ2-1 TRBV9 TRBD2 - TGTGCCAGCAGCGTAGGAGGACTAGCACGGGAGCAGTTCTTC CASSVGGLAREQFF
11 TRBJ1-1 TRBV10-3 - - TGTGCCATCAAGGGTAACACTGAAGCTTTCTTT CAIKGNTEAFF
14 TRBJ1-2 TRBV29-1 TRBD1 - TGCAGCGTTGATAGGACAGGGGGCGACTATGGCTACACCTTC CSVDRTGGDYGYTF
15 TRBJ2-6 TRBV28 - - TGTGCCAGCAAGGGTGGCAGCTCTGGGGCCAACGTCCTGACTTTC CASKGGSSGANVLTF
14 TRBJ1-3 TRBV11-2 - few TGTGCCAGCAGCTCCGACAGTGGGGGAAACACCATATATTTT CASSSDSGGNTIYF
16 TRBJ2-7 TRBV28 TRBD1 - TGTGCCAGCAGCAGCACAGGGGGCAGAGTGTTTTACGAGCAGTACTTC CASSSTGGRVFYEQYF
18 TRBJ2-6 TRBV27 TRBD1 - TGTGCCAGTAAGAGAGGGACAGGCGCCAACTCTGGGGCCAACGTCCTGACTTTC CASKRGTGANSGANVLTF
15 TRBJ1-5 TRBV2 - once TGTGCCAGCAGTGGCGACAGGTTTAGCAATCAGCCCCAGCATTTT CASSGDRFSNQPQHF
16 TRBJ2-7 TRBV5-6 - - TGTGCCAGCAGCTTGTGGGGCGCAACCTTAGCCTACGAGCAGTACTTC CASSLWGATLAYEQYF
13 TRBJ2-3 TRBV6-6 - - TGTGCCAGCAGTTACCAGGACAGCGATACGCAGTATTTT CASSYQDSDTQYF
13 TRBJ2-1 TRBV7-2 - - TGTGCCAGCAGCTTAGGCAGGCACAATGAGCAGTTCTTC CASSLGRHNEQFF
13 TRBJ1-1 TRBV5-5 - - TGTGCCAGCAGCCACACCCTGGACACTGAAGCTTTCTTT CASSHTLDTEAFF